This T cell receptor beta chain was identified during a study of spatial heterogeneity in lung cancer. Study-level results: It was found that expanded intratumoral alpha and beta TCR counts tracked tumor mutation counts.

This clonotype has a count of ten or more. Antigen: not known. Within a library made for alpha chains, this beta chain is off target, and its count is uninformative. Time point specified: sample taken at primary tumor resection. TCRdb used MiXCR to reprocess the 5' RACE reads, holding one entry per CDR3 protein. This sample has about 16,000 distinct CDR3 sequences; about 6.7% occur once, and the top ten carry roughly 21%. The source of this sequence is a female donor with early-stage non-small cell lung cancer. Here the sequenced sample was lung tumor tissue, taken at surgery.

CDR3 protein: CSVAQSSYEQYF. In nucleotides, the CDR3 is TGCAGCGTTGCACAGAGCTCCTACGAGCAGTACTTC. The chain has TRBV29-1 and TRBJ2-7; D is uncertain. CDR1 is SQVTM and CDR2 is ANQGSEA in the germline V gene. The CDR3 is made up of 12 amino acids. Deletions cut 4 bases from V and 0 bases from J, with 7 bases between.